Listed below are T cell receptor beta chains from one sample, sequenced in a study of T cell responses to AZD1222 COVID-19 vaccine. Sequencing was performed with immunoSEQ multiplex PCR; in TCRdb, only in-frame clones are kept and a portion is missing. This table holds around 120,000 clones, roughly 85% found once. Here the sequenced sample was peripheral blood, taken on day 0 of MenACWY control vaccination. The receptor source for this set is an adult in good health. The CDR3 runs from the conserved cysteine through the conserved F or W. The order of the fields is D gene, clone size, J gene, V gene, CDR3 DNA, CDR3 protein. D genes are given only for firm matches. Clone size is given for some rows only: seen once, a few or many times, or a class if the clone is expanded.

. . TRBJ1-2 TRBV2 TGTGCCAGCAGTGAGGACCAGTGGGTCGGGATTGGCTACACCTTC CASSEDQWVGIGYTF
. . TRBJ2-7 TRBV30 TGTGCCTGGTCCCAACGGATTGGGTTTAGCAGCCACGAGCAGTACTTC CAWSQRIGFSSHEQYF
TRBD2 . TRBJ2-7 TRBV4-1 TGCGCCAGCAGCCAGGGGGTTGGTGCGGGAGGCTACGAGCAGTACTTC CASSQGVGAGGYEQYF
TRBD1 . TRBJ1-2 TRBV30 TGTGCCTGGAGTGAACAGGGGGCTGGCTATGGCTACACCTTC CAWSEQGAGYGYTF
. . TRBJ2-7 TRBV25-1 TGTGCCAGCAGCGGGTACGAGGACCTCTCCTACGAGCAGTACTTC CASSGYEDLSYEQYF
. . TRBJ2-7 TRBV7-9 TGTGCCAGCAGCAGTTTGGGGGGCAGGAGTCACGAGCAGTACTTC CASSSLGGRSHEQYF
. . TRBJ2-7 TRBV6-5 TGTGCCAGCAGTCAAAGACAGGGACTCTCCTACGAGCAGTACTTC CASSQRQGLSYEQYF
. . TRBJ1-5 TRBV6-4 TGTGCCAGCAGTGAGTCGGTTGATAGCAATCAGCCCCAGCATTTT CASSESVDSNQPQHF
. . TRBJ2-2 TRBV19 TGTGCCAGTAGTATAGCGGGAGTTCCAAACACCGGGGAGCTGTTTTTT CASSIAGVPNTGELFF
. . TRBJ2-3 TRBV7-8 TGTGCCAGCAGCCGTCGACTACCCTCTAGTTTCTCAGATACGCAGTATTTT CASSRRLPSSFSDTQYF
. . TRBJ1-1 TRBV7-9 TGTGCCAGCAGCCAGACCGGGCGGATGAACACTGAAGCTTTCTTT CASSQTGRMNTEAFF
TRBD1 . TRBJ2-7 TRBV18 TGTGCCAGCTCGCCTGACAGGGGGCGTTCCTACGAGCAGTACTTC CASSPDRGRSYEQYF
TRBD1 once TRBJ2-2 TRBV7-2 TGTGCCAGCTCGACAGGGCTTACCACCGGGGAGCTGTTTTTT CASSTGLTTGELFF
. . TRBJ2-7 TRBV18 TGTGCCAGCTCACCACCGGCCGGCGCCTACGAGCAGTACTTC CASSPPAGAYEQYF
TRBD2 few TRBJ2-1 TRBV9 TGTGCCAGCAGAGAAGGGGAGGGGTTCCATCCCTACAATGAGCAGTTCTTC CASREGEGFHPYNEQFF
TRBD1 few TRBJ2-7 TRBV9 TGTGCCAGCAGCGTAGGGGGCGGGACAGGGGTAGCCGAGCAGTACTTC CASSVGGGTGVAEQYF
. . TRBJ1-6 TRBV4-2 TGTGCCAGCAGCAGTGGGTCACTCAGGAATAATTCACCCCTCCACTTT CASSSGSLRNNSPLHF
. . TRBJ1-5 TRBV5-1 TGCGCCAGCAGCTTGGGTGGTCCAGATAATCAGCCCCAGCATTTT CASSLGGPDNQPQHF
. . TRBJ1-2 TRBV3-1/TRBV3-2 TGTGCCAGCAGCCAAGAGAAGGGGTACTATGGCTACACCTTC CASSQEKGYYGYTF
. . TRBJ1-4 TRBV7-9 TGTGCCAGCAGCCCCATACAGGGAGGTAATGAAAAACTGTTTTTT CASSPIQGGNEKLFF
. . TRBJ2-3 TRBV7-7 TGTGCCAGCAGCTTAGTTGGTGGAGGTGCAGATACGCAGTATTTT CASSLVGGGADTQYF
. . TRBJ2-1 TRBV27 TGTGCCAGCAGTACAGGGTACAATGAGCAGTTCTTC CASSTGYNEQFF
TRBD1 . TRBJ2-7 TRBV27 TGTGCCAGCAGTGCCGGACAGGGCCTCTCCTACGAGCAGTACTTC CASSAGQGLSYEQYF
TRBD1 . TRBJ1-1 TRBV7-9 TGTGCCAGCAGCTACGGGACAGGGCAAACTGAAGCTTTCTTT CASSYGTGQTEAFF
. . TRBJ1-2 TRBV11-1 TGTGCCAGCAGCTTAGACAGAGACTATGGCTACACCTTC CASSLDRDYGYTF
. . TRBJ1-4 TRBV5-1 TGCGCCAGCAGCTTGGCGCACCCAACTAATGAAAAACTGTTTTTT CASSLAHPTNEKLFF
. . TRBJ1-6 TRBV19 TGTGCCAGTAGTGGGGAAACCGCTAATTCACCCCTCCACTTT CASSGETANSPLHF
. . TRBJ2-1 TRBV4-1 TGCGCCAGCAGCCAAGTTTGGGACGGGCCCTCCTACAATGAGCAGTTCTTC CASSQVWDGPSYNEQFF
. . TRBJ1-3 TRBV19 TGTGCCAGTAGTATCGACGCGGACAACTCTGGAAACACCATATATTTT CASSIDADNSGNTIYF
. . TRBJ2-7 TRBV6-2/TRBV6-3 TGTGCCAGCAGTTTAGGCCGTGAGTTCTCCTACGAGCAGTACTTC CASSLGREFSYEQYF
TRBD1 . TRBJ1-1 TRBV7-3 TGTGCCAGCGCCTTAGTAGGGACAGGGCCCACTGAAGCTTTCTTT CASALVGTGPTEAFF
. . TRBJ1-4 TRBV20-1 TGCAGTGCTAACCGTAATGAAAAACTGTTTTTT CSANRNEKLFF
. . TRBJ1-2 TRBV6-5 TGTGCCAGCAGTTACTCGTTTCCGCTCTATGGCTACACCTTC CASSYSFPLYGYTF
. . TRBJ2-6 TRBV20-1 TGCAGTGCTAGTAGCGCCTCTGGGGCCAACGTCCTGACTTTC CSASSASGANVLTF
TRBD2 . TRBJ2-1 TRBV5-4 TGTGCCAGCAGCTTTTCAAACGGGAGGAATGAGCAGTTCTTC CASSFSNGRNEQFF
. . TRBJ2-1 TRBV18 TGTGCCAGCTCACTCCTTCCAAACCCCCTTTACAATGAGCAGTTCTTC CASSLLPNPLYNEQFF
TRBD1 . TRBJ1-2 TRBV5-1 TGCGCCAGCAGCTCCCCCGATTGGACAGGGAGCCCCGATGGCTACACCTTC CASSSPDWTGSPDGYTF
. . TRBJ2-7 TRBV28 TGTGCCAGCAGTTTAGCCTACGCAAGGGATTCCTACGAGCAGTACTTC CASSLAYARDSYEQYF
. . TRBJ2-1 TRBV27 TGTGCCAGCAGTTACCTCGGGACTTTGTACAATGAGCAGTTCTTC CASSYLGTLYNEQFF
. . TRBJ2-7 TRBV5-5 TGTGCCAGCCTACCCACCTTGAGCTCCTACGAGCAGTACTTC CASLPTLSSYEQYF
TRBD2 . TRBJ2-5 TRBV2 TGTGCCAGCATTCGGGGCGGGAGGGTGCAAGAGACCCAGTACTTC CASIRGGRVQETQYF
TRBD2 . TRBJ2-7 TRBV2 TGTGCCAGCAGTCCCCCCGGGACTAGCGGGAGGAACGAGCAGTACTTC CASSPPGTSGRNEQYF